The clone carrying this TCR beta chain was recorded at least ten times. Its antigen is as yet unknown. This entry comes from a study of CD8 T cells in ankylosing spondylitis. General study results and limits: Clones linked to disease, bearing a CD8+ phenotype, were relatively rare in peripheral blood.

5'-RACE, quantitative and with molecular barcodes, yielded the TCR beta libraries. TCRdb recomputed calls from the 5' RACE reads with MiXCR, one row per CDR3 protein. The data contain 250,000 or so distinct CDR3 sequences, more than 20% of them seen just once; the ten biggest clones take up 0.5% to 0.75%. The ends were cut back, 6 bases at V and 0 bases at J, with 15 bases in the middle. CDR1 DFQATT and CDR2 SNEGSKA come from the germline V gene (reference sequence). The CDR3 extends over 15 amino acids. The source is a male donor with ankylosing spondylitis or in good health (not recorded which). Source material: blood, either unsorted or a sorted T cell fraction (not recorded which). The chain uses TRBV20-1 and TRBJ2-4; the D is unclear. The CDR3 coding sequence is TGCAGTGCCCCTTGGCGGATACTAGCCAAAAACATTCAGTACTTC. This codes for CSAPWRILAKNIQYF.